This TCR beta chain is drawn from a study of T cells expressing NK-cell markers. For the study at large: Seven of the eight sequenced donors were HCMV-seropositive; one was seronegative.

As the method of synthesis, 5'RACE template switching with UMIs yielded TCR beta cDNA. TCRdb reprocessed the 5' RACE reads, with one entry per CDR3 protein and no DNA. The specimen's table records a few hundred thousand distinct CDR3 sequences. CDR1 is SGHTA and CDR2 is FQGTGA in the germline V gene. The CDR3 is 16 amino acids. The V and J genes are TRBV7-3 and TRBJ2-1; TCRdb calls TRBD1, which cannot be checked without DNA. The receptor was derived from a man aged 18-70 years in good health. What was sequenced was blood T cells: a sorted CD56 or NKG2C T cell subset, CD4+ or CD8+ T cells, or bulk PBMC T cells (not recorded which). CDR3 residues: CASSLKSGAGVGEQFF.